This T cell receptor beta chain was identified during a study of early T cells in non-severe SARS-CoV-2 infection. Individual cDNA molecules each received unique molecular identifiers attached to them. One entry per CDR3 protein results from TCRdb running MiXCR on the 5' RACE reads. The repertoire includes some 60,000 distinct CDR3 sequences, over 7.5% of them detected once, and around 8.6% sits in the top ten. This clonotype was counted only a few times. The CDR3 covers 12 residues. The germline V gene encodes CDR1 SGHDT and CDR2 YYEEEE. The V gene lost 5 bases and the J gene lost 1 base, with 7 bases spanning the gap.

The TCR was taken from an adult who was a healthcare worker with PCR-confirmed SARS-CoV-2 infection or an uninfected control (not recorded which). The specimen was whole blood. V and J are TRBV5-6 and TRBJ2-7; D gene uncertain. CDR3 sequence: CASSTYSYEQYF. The CDR3 DNA reads TGTGCCAGCAGTACTTATTCCTACGAGCAGTACTTC.